The rows below give T cell receptor beta chains drawn from one sample of a study of T-cell memory formation after mild COVID-19. From the 5' RACE reads, TCRdb called clonotypes with MiXCR, one entry per CDR3 protein. The sample yields around 450,000 distinct CDR3 sequences, 20% to 25% seen once. Sequences were obtained from PBMCs or a T cell subset sorted from them (not recorded which). The receptors come from an adult woman who had mild COVID-19 (a few samples of this study predate the infection). Cell type and time point are not known. Each CDR3 is given with its conserved first and last residue. Fields, in order: V gene, CDR3 protein.

>TRBV10-3
CAISGDSHEQYF
>TRBV6-2/TRBV6-3
CASALSGGNNEQFF
>TRBV12-3/TRBV12-4
CASSKSGTGGNQPQHF
>TRBV5-1
CASSLEPSGGAIHEQYF
>TRBV5-1
CASSLDRGFNTGELFF
>TRBV7-2
CASSLAISGGEDTQYF
>TRBV5-1
CASSLGNTHYSYEQYF
>TRBV24-1
CATSDQSGRIHNEQFF
>TRBV29-1
CSVEDPLATQYF
>TRBV9
CASSVGLKEYF
>TRBV9
CASSARAGLDTEAFF
>TRBV27
CASSLSRDQETQYF
>TRBV3-1
CASSHLTGSGELFF
>TRBV11-1
CASSAQTEAFF
>TRBV7-2
CASSFSSQGGNGYTF
>TRBV27
CASSPRDSYSNQPQHF
>TRBV7-8
CASSLLVGDTQYF
>TRBV30
CAWSVLRGSPPDTQYF
>TRBV7-2
CATKDRLNTEAFF
>TRBV7-9
CASSATGVNTEAFF
>TRBV7-8
CASSLPGRAVGETQYF
>TRBV7-2
CASSLGPGTGGAVYGYTF